The text below deals with one T cell receptor beta chain. This record comes from a study of blood T cell repertoires in COVID-19. On the study more broadly: Samples taken during acute and convalescent COVID-19 were collected in the United States, Italy and Spain. T cells, B-cell-depleted T cells, or PBMCs provided the cDNA or gDNA that served as material.

Germline lookup yields CDR1 SNHLY and CDR2 FYNNEI. The CDR3 extends over 15 amino acids. Trimming took off 3 bases at V and 4 bases at J, with 15 bases between the two ends. In the original processing: Counts of nucleated cells, estimated from reference gene primer amplification, were obtained. Assay: immunoSEQ multiplex PCR; the TCRdb copy retains only in-frame clones and omits some. V, J and clone size were drawn from that table, and D and trimming were deduced from the DNA. The data hold 9,500 to 10,000 clones, with approximately 78% observed a single time. The receptor was isolated from a man aged 55 to 70 with active COVID-19. The specimen sequenced was peripheral blood. The rearrangement uses TRBV2 and TRBJ1-1, with TRBD1 as a possible D gene (5 bases). CDR3: CASSDSPGWSTEAFF. As DNA, the CDR3 is TGTGCCAGCAGTGATTCCCCAGGGTGGTCCACTGAAGCTTTCTTT.